Detailed here is one TCR beta chain. The sample contains more than one DNA sequence encoding this CDR3. The data were taken from a study of Ad26.COV2.S vaccination and SARS-CoV-2 variants. The treatment was: approximately 18 received Ad26.COV2.S at low or high dose, single or two shots; roughly five received placebo; per-sample allocation not given. Following the first vaccine or placebo injection, samples were taken on day 63. This CDR3 region has 11 residues. V lost 1 base and J lost 4, with 2 bases in between. CDR1 is GTSNPN, CDR2 SVGIG, per germline (reference sequence). Clones were read by immunoSEQ multiplex PCR, and TCRdb kept only the in-frame ones, dropping some. This table has 350,000 to 600,000 clones, 70% to 90% appearing once.

The specimen was peripheral blood, collected in a trial of Ad26.COV2.S vaccine versus placebo. This chain links TRBV30 with TRBJ2-1; D not resolved. The source is a person between 18 and 65 years old who received the Ad26.COV2.S COVID-19 vaccine or a placebo. In nucleotides, the CDR3 is TGTGCCTGGAGTGCTTACAATGAGCAGTTCTTC. Translating it yields CAWSAYNEQFF.